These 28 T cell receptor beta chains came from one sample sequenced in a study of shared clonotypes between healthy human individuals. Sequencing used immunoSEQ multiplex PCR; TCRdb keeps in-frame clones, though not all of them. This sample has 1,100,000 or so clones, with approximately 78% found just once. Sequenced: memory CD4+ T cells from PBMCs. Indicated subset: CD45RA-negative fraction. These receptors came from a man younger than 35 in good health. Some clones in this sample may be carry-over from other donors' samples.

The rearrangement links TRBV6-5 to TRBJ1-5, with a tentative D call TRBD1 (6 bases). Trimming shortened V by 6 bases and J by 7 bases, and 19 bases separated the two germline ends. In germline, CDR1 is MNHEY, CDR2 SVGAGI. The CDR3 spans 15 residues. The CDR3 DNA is TGTGCCAGCAGCCTGAGTGGGGGCACGAGACAGCCCCAGCATTTT. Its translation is CASSLSGGTRQPQHF.

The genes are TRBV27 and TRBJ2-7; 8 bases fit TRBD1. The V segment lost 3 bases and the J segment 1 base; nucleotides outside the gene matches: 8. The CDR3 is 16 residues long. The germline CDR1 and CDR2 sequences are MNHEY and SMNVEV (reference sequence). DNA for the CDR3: TGTGCCAGCAGTTTTCTGGTCAACAGGGGGTCCTACGAGCAGTACTTC. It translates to CASSFLVNRGSYEQYF.

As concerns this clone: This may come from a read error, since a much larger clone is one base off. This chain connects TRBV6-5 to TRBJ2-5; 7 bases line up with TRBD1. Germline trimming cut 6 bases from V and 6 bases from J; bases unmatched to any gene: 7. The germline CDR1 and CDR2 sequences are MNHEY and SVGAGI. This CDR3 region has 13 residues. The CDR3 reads CASSLPGGKTQYF. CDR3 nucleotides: TGTGCCAGCAGCCTTCCAGGGGGAAAGACCCAGTACTTC.

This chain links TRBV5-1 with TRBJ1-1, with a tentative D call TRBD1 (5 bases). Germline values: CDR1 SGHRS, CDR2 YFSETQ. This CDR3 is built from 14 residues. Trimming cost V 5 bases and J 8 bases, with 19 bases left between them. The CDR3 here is CASRPQGGGLEAFF. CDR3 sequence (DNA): TGCGCCAGCAGACCCCAGGGTGGGGGGTTGGAAGCTTTCTTT.

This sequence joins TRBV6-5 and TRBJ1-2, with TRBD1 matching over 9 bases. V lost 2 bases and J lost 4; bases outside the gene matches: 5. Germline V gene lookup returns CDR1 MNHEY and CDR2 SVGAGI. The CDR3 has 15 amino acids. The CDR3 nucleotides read TGTGCCAGCAGTTACGATGGGACAGGGAGCTATGGCTACACCTTC. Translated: CASSYDGTGSYGYTF.

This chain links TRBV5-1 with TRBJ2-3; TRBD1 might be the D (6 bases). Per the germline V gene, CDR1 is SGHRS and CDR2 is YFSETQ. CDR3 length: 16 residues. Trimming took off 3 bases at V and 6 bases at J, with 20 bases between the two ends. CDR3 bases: TGCGCCAGCAGCTACCAGGGGAGAGGAACCACGGATACGCAGTATTTT. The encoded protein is CASSYQGRGTTDTQYF.

The CDR3 is CASSSPRGGNTGELFF. The CDR3 DNA sequence: TGTGCCAGCAGCTCCCCCCGCGGGGGGAACACCGGGGAGCTGTTTTTT. The chain recombines TRBV7-9 with TRBJ2-2, with 7 bases fitting TRBD2. The CDR3 has 16 amino acids. V was pared by 4 bases and J by 1 base, with 6 bases of the junction left unmatched. Looked up from germline, CDR1 is SEHNR and CDR2 is FQNEAQ (reference sequence). The full variable domain, its missing parts supplied by reference TRBV7-9 and TRBJ2-2, is DTGVSQNPRHKITKRGQNVTFRCDPISEHNRLYWYRQTLGQGPEFLTYFQNEAQLEKSRLLSDRFSAERPKGSFSTLEIQRTEQGDSAMYLCASSSPRGGNTGELFFGEGSRLTVL.

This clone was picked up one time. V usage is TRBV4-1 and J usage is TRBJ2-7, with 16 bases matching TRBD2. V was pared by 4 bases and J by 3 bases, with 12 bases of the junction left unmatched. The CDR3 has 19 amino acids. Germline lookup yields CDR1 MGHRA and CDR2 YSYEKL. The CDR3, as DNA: TGCGCCAGCAGCCGACAGGGGAAGGGACTAGCGGGAGGGTACTACGAGCAGTACTTC. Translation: CASSRQGKGLAGGYYEQYF.

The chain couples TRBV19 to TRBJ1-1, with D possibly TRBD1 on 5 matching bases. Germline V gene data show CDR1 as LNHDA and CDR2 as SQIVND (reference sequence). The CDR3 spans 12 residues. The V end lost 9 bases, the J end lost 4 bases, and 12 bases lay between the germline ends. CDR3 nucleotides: TGTGCCAGCGGGGACCAGGTCACTGAAGCTTTCTTT. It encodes CASGDQVTEAFF.

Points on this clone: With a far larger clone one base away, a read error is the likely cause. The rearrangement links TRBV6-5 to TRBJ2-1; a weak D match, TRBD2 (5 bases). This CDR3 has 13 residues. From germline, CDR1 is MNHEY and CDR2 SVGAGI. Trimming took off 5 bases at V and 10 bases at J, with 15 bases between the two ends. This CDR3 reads CASSPALAEEQFF. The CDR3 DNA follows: TGTGCCAGCAGTCCTGCTCTAGCTGAGGAGCAGTTCTTC.

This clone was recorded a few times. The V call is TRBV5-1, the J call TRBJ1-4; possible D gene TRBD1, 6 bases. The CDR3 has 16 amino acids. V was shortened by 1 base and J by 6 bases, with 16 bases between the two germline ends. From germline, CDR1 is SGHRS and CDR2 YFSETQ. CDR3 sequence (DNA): TGCGCCAGCAGCTTGTTTGGGGGCGCGAACGATGAAAAACTGTTTTTT. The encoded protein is CASSLFGGANDEKLFF.

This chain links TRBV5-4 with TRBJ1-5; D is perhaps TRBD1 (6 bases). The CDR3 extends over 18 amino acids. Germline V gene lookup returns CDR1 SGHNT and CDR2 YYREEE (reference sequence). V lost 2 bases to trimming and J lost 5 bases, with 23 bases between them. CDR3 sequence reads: CASSFGGAGGLTDQPQHF. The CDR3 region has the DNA TGTGCCAGCAGCTTTGGAGGGGCGGGGGGGCTGACCGATCAGCCCCAGCATTTT.

This CDR3 reads CASSRDFLRTGELFF. CDR3 sequence (DNA): TGTGCCAGCAGCCGGGACTTCCTACGGACCGGGGAGCTGTTTTTT. J is TRBJ2-2 and V is TRBV7-2; maybe TRBD2 (6 bases). This CDR3 comprises 15 residues. V was clipped by 5 bases and J by 5 bases, with 15 bases between them. Germline CDR1 SGHTA, CDR2 FQGNSA. The complete variable domain, with remaining parts taken from reference TRBV7-2 and TRBJ2-2, reads GAGVSQSPSNKVTEKGKDVELRCDPISGHTALYWYRQSLGQGLEFLIYFQGNSAPDKSGLPSDRFSAERTGGSVSTLTIQRTQQEDSAVYLCASSRDFLRTGELFFGEGSRLTVL.

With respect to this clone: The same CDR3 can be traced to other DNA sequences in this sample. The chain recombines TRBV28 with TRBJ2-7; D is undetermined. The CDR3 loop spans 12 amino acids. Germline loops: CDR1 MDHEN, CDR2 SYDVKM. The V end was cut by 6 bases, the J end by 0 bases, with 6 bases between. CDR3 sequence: CASSTGSYEQYF. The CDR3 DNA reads TGTGCCAGCAGCACGGGCTCCTACGAGCAGTACTTC.

Here the CDR3 DNA reads TGCGCCAGCAGCTCGGACCAGACCAATGAGCAGTTCTTC. Encoded protein: CASSSDQTNEQFF. V usage is TRBV5-1 and J usage is TRBJ2-1; D is uncertain. The CDR3 extends over 13 amino acids. Germline loops: CDR1 SGHRS, CDR2 YFSETQ. V shed 3 bases and J shed 6 bases, with 10 bases lying between them.

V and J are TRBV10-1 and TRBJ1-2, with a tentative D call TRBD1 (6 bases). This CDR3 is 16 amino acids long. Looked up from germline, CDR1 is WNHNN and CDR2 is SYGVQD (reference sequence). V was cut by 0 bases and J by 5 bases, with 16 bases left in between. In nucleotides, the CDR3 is TGCGCCAGCAGTGAGTCTGGCCCAGGGGTCAGGTATGGCTACACCTTC. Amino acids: CASSESGPGVRYGYTF.

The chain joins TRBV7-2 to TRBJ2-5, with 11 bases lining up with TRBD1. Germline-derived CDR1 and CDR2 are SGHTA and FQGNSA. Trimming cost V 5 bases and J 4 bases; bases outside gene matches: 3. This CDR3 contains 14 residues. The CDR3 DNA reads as TGTGCCAGCAGCAGGACAGGGGGCGCAGAGACCCAGTACTTC. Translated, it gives CASSRTGGAETQYF.

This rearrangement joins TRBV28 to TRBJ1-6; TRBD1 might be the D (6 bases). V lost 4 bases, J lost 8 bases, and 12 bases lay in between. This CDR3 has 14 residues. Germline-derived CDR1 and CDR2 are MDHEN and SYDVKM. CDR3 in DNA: TGTGCCAGCAGTTCGAACAGGGCTCATTCACCCCTCCACTTT. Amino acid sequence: CASSSNRAHSPLHF.

In DNA, the CDR3 is TGTGCCAGCAGCCTACTACGGCGGGCATTCAATGAGCAGTTCTTC. Encoded protein: CASSLLRRAFNEQFF. The J gene is TRBJ2-1, the V gene TRBV7-3, with D perhaps matching TRBD2 (5 bases). The germline V gene has CDR1 SGHTA and CDR2 FQGTGA. The CDR3 is 15 amino acids. The ends were cut back, 5 bases at V and 6 bases at J, with 17 bases in the middle.

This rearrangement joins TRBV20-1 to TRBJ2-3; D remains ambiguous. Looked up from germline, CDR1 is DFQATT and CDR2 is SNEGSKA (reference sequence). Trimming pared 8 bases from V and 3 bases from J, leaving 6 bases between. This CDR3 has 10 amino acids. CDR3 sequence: CSRRTDTQYF. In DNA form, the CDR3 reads TGCAGTCGCAGAACAGATACGCAGTATTTT.

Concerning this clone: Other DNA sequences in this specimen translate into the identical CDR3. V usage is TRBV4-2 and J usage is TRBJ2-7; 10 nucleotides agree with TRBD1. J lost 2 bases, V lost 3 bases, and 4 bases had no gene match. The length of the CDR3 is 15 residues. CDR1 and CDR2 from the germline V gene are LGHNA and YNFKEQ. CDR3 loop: CASSQPGTGAYEQYF. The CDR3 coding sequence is TGTGCCAGCAGCCAGCCCGGGACAGGGGCCTACGAGCAGTACTTC.

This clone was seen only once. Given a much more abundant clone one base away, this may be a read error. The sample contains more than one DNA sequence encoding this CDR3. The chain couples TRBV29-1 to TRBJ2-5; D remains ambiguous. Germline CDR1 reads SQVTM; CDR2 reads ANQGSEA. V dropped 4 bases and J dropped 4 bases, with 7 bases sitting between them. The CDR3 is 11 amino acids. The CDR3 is CSVGYRETQYF. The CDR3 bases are TGCAGCGTTGGGTACCGAGAGACCCAGTACTTC.

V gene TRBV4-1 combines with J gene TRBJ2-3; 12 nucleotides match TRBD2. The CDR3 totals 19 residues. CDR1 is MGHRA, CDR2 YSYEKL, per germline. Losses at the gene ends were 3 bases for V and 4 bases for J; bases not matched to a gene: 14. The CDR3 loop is CASSHPAAASGRESDTQYF. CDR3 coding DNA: TGCGCCAGCAGCCACCCGGCGGCGGCTAGCGGGAGGGAATCAGATACGCAGTATTTT.

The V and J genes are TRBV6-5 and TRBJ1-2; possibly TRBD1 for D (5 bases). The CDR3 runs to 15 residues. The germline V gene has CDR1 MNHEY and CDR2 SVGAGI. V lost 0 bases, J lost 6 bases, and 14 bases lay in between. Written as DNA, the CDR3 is TGTGCCAGCAGTTACTCACCTGGGGCCCGCAATGGCTACACCTTC. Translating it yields CASSYSPGARNGYTF.

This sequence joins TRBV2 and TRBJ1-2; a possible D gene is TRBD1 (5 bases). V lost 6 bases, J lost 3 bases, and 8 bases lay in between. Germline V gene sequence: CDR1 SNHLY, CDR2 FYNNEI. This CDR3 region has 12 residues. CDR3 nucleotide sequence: TGTGCCAGCAGGAGGGACGACTATGGCTACACCTTC. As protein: CASRRDDYGYTF. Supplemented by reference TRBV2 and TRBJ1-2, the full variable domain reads EPEVTQTPSHQVTQMGQEVILRCVPISNHLYFYWYRQILGQKVEFLVSFYNNEISEKSEIFDDQFSVERPDGSNFTLKIRSTKLEDSAMYFCASRRDDYGYTFGSGTRLTVV.

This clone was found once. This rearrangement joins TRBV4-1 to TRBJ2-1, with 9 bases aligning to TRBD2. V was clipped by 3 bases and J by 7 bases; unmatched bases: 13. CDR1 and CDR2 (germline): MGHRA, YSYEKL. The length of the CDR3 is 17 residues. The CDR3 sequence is CASSHRDLRLAENEQFF. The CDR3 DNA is TGCGCCAGCAGCCATCGCGACCTTAGACTAGCGGAAAATGAGCAGTTCTTC.

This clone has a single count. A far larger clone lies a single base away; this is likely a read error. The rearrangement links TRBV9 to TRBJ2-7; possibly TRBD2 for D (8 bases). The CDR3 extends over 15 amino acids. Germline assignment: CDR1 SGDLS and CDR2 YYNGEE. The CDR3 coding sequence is TGTGCCAGCAGCGTGGGATTAGCGGGACAGAACGAGCAGCACTTC. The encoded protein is CASSVGLAGQNEQHF.

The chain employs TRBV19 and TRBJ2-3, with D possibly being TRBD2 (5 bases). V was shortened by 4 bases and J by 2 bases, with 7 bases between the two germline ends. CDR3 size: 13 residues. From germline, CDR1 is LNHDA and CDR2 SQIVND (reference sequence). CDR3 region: CASSTADTDTQYF. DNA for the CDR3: TGTGCCAGTAGTACAGCGGACACAGATACGCAGTATTTT.